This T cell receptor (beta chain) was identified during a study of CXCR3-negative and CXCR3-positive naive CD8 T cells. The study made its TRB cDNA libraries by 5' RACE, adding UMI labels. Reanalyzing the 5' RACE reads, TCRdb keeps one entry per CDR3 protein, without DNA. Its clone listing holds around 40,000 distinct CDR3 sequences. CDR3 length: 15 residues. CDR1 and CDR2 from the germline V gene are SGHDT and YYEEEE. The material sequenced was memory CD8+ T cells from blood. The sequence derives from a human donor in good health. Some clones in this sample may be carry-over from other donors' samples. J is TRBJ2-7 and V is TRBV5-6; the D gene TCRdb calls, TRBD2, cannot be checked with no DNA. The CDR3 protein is CASSILAGGPYEQYF.